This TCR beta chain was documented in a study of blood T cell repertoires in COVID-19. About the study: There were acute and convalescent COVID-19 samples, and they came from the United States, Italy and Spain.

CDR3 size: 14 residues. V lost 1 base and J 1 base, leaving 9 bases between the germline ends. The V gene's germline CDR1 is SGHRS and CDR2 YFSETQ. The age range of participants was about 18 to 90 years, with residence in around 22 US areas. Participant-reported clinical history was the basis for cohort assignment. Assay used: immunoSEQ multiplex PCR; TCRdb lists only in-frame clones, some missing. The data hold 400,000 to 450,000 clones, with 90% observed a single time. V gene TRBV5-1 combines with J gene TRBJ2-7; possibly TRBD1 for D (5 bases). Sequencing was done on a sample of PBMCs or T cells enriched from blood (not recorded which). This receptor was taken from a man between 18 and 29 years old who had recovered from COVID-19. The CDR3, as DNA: TGCGCCAGCAGCTTGACAGGTCCATCCTACGAGCAGTACTTC. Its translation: CASSLTGPSYEQYF.